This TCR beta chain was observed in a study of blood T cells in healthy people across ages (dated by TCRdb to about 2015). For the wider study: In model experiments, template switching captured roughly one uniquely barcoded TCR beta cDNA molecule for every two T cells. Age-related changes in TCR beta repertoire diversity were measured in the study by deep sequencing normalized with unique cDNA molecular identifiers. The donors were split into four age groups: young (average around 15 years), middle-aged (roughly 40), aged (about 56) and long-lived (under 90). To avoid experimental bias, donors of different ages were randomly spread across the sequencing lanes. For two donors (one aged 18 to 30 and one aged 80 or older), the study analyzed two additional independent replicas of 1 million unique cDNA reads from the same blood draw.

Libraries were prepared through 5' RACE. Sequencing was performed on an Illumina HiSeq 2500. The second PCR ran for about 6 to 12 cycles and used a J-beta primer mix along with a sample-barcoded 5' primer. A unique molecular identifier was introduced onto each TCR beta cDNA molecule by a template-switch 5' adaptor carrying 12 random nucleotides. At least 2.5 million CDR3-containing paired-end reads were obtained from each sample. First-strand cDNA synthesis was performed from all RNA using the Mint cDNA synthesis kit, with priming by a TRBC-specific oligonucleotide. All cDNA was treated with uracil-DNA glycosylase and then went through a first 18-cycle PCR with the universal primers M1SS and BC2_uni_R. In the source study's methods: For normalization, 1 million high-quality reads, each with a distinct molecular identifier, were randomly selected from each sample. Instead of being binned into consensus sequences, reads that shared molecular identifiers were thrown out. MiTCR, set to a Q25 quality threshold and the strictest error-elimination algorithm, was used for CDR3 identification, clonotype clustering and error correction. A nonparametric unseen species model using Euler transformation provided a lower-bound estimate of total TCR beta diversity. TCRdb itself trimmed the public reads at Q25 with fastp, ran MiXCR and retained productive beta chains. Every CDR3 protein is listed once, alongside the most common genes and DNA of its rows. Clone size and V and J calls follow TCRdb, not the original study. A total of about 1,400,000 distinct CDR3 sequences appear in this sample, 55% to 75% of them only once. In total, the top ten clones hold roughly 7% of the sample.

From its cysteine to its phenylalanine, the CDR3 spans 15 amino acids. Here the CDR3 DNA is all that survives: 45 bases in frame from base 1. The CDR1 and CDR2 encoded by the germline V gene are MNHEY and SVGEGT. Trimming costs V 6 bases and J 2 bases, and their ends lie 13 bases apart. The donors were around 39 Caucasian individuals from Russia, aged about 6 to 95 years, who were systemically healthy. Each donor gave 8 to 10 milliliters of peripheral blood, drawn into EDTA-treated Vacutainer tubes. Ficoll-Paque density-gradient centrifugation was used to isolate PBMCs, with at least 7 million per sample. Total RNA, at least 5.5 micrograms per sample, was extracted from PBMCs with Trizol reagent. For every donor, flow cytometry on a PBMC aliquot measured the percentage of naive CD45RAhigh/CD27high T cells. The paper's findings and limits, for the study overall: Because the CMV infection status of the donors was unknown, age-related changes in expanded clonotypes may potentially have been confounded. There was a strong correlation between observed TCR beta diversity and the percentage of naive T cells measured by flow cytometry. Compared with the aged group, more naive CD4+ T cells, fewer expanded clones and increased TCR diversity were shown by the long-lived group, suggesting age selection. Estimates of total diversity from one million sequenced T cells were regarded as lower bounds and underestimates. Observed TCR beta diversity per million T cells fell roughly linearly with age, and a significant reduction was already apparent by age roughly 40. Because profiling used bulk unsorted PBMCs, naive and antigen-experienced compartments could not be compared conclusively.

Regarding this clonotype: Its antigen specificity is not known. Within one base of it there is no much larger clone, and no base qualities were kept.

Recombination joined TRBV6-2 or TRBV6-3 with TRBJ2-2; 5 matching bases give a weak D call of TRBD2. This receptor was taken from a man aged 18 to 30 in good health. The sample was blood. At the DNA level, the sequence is TGTGCCAGCAGCCTACATGCGGGTAACACCGGGGAGCTGTTTTTT. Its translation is CASSLHAGNTGELFF.